The 32 T cell receptor beta chains given below trace back to one sample, sequenced in a study of Ad26.COV2.S vaccination and SARS-CoV-2 variants. The sample's treatment: around 19 received Ad26.COV2.S at low or high dose, single or two shots; about 5 received placebo; per-sample allocation not given. Samples came from day 63 after the first vaccine or placebo injection. Profiling relied on immunoSEQ multiplex PCR, and the TCRdb table lists in-frame clones only, not all of them. The sample lists 350,000 to 400,000 clones, approximately 86% seen once, with 3.5% in the top ten. The starting material was peripheral blood, obtained in a trial of Ad26.COV2.S vaccine versus placebo. These receptors came from a person aged 18-65 years who received the Ad26.COV2.S COVID-19 vaccine or a placebo.

In this sample, this clone turned up once. The chain recombines TRBV5-1 with TRBJ2-3; D ambiguous. Per the germline V gene, CDR1 is SGHRS and CDR2 is YFSETQ. The V gene lost 1 base and the J gene lost 2 bases, with 8 bases spanning the gap. This CDR3 region has 14 residues. The CDR3 region is CASSLLQFTDTQYF. The CDR3 nucleotides are TGCGCCAGCAGCTTGTTGCAGTTCACAGATACGCAGTATTTT.

The chain is built from TRBV7-9 and TRBJ2-1; 14 bases are a match to TRBD2. Trimming took 3 bases from V and 6 from J; bases not matched to a gene: 1. CDR3 length equals 15 residues. CDR1 is SEHNR and CDR2 is FQNEAQ in the germline V gene (reference sequence). CDR3 residues: CASSLTSGGANEQFF. The CDR3 region has the DNA TGTGCCAGCAGCTTGACTAGCGGGGGGGCCAATGAGCAGTTCTTC.

The V call is TRBV6-5, the J call TRBJ1-1; D remains ambiguous. Germline loops: CDR1 MNHEY, CDR2 SVGAGI. The CDR3 covers 14 residues. V was clipped by 5 bases and J by 1 base, with 11 bases between them. The CDR3: CASSTTGRNTEAFF. CDR3 in DNA: TGTGCCAGCAGTACGACGGGAAGGAACACTGAAGCTTTCTTT.

This sequence joins TRBV6-5 and TRBJ1-1; D gene uncertain. The germline V gene encodes CDR1 MNHEY and CDR2 SVGAGI. Trimming removed 0 bases from V and 0 bases from J, with 11 bases in between. The CDR3 runs 16 residues. CDR3 protein: CASSYSVEGMNTEAFF. CDR3 sequence (DNA): TGTGCCAGCAGTTACTCAGTCGAGGGAATGAACACTGAAGCTTTCTTT.

This sequence joins TRBV7-2 and TRBJ1-5; possible D gene TRBD1, 6 bases. The CDR3 runs to 15 residues. V lost 6 bases and J lost 0, with 12 bases in between. Germline values: CDR1 SGHTA, CDR2 FQGNSA. In nucleotides, the CDR3 is TGTGCCAGCAGAGAGGGGGGGCGTAGCAATCAGCCCCAGCATTTT. This encodes CASREGGRSNQPQHF.

In DNA form, the CDR3 reads TGTGCCAGCAGACTCCGAGCGGGGGAGCTGTTTTTT. It translates to CASRLRAGELFF. The chain carries TRBV3-1 (or the pseudogene TRBV3-2) and TRBJ2-2; D is ambiguous. V dropped 6 bases and J dropped 8 bases, with 10 bases sitting between them. Per germline, CDR1 LGHDT and CDR2 YNNKEL (reference sequence). The CDR3 is made up of 12 amino acids.

The CDR3 DNA reads as TGTGCCAGCAGCTTGGCGGCAGCATTACCTTACAATGAGCAGTTCTTC. Amino acid sequence: CASSLAAALPYNEQFF. The chain uses TRBV5-6 and TRBJ2-1; D call uncertain. The CDR3 sequence is 16 residues long. CDR1 is SGHDT, CDR2 YYEEEE, per germline. V was shortened by 0 bases and J by 4 bases, with 14 bases between the two germline ends. Complete variable domain (other parts from reference TRBV5-6 and TRBJ2-1): DAGVTQSPTHLIKTRGQQVTLRCSPKSGHDTVSWYQQALGQGPQFIFQYYEEEERQRGNFPDRFSGHQFPNYSSELNVNALLLGDSALYLCASSLAAALPYNEQFFGPGTRLTVL.

The rearrangement uses TRBV3-1 (or the pseudogene TRBV3-2) and TRBJ2-1, with 8 nucleotides matching TRBD2. With V trimmed by 8 bases and J by 4 bases, 10 bases remained unmatched. CDR1 is LGHDT, CDR2 YNNKEL, per germline (reference sequence). The length of the CDR3 is 15 residues. CDR3 sequence reads: CASEPHRGGYNEQFF. The CDR3 region has the DNA TGTGCCAGCGAACCCCACCGGGGGGGGTACAATGAGCAGTTCTTC.

This chain joins TRBV7-2 and TRBJ2-1, with D unclear. Germline V gives CDR1 SGHTA, CDR2 FQGNSA. The V end was cut by 3 bases, the J end by 6 bases, with 12 bases between. CDR3 length equals 14 residues. The CDR3 nucleotides are TGTGCCAGCAGCTTCCAGGAGCCCCCCAATGAGCAGTTCTTC. Its translation: CASSFQEPPNEQFF.

This clone was detected only a few times. This chain connects TRBV18 to TRBJ1-2; possible D gene TRBD1, 5 bases. Trimming pared 0 bases from V and 6 bases from J, leaving 11 bases between. The germline gives CDR1 KGHSH, CDR2 LQKENI. This CDR3 spans 14 amino acids. The CDR3 DNA follows: TGTGCCAGCTCACCACCATACGACAGAGATGGCTACACCTTC. Protein: CASSPPYDRDGYTF.

A single count supports this clone. The chain has TRBV13 and TRBJ1-2; D might be TRBD1 (5 bases). The CDR3 has 15 residues. The germline V and J ends were trimmed by 5 bases and 0 bases, with 13 bases remaining between them. Germline V lookup: CDR1 PRHDT, CDR2 FYEKMQ (reference sequence). CDR3 sequence reads: CASSARDVPNYGYTF. As DNA, the CDR3 is TGTGCCAGCAGCGCCCGGGACGTCCCTAACTATGGCTACACCTTC.

V is TRBV9 and J is TRBJ2-5; 10 bases line up with TRBD1. Trimming at V came to 0 bases and at J to 2 bases, leaving 7 bases not matched to a gene. This CDR3 is built from 17 residues. Looked up from germline, CDR1 is SGDLS and CDR2 is YYNGEE. For the CDR3, the DNA is TGTGCCAGCAGCGTAGCTTCGACAGGGGGCTATCAAGAGACCCAGTACTTC. This codes for CASSVASTGGYQETQYF.

V usage is TRBV5-1 and J usage is TRBJ2-7, with 9 bases identical to TRBD1. There are 17 residues in the CDR3. CDR1 is SGHRS and CDR2 is YFSETQ in the germline V gene. V was pared by 2 bases and J by 5 bases, with 14 bases of the junction left unmatched. Here the CDR3 DNA reads TGCGCCAGCAGCTTAAGGGGACAGGGAGGTTCGTTTAACGAGCAGTACTTC. As protein: CASSLRGQGGSFNEQYF.

The rearrangement links TRBV7-2 to TRBJ1-1; D is unclear. V lost 5 bases and J lost 4, with 14 bases in between. The CDR3 totals 14 residues. CDR1 is SGHTA and CDR2 is FQGNSA in the germline V gene. CDR3 sequence (DNA): TGTGCCAGCAGCCTTGCCGGGTGGGGCACTGAAGCTTTCTTT. This encodes CASSLAGWGTEAFF.

The CDR3 is CASSLGTGWHYGYTF. In DNA, the CDR3 is TGTGCCAGCAGCTTAGGGACAGGGTGGCACTATGGCTACACCTTC. The chain recombines TRBV7-9 with TRBJ1-2; the match to TRBD1 covers 8 bases. This CDR3 has 15 amino acids. Germline CDR1 SEHNR, CDR2 FQNEAQ (reference sequence). V shed 1 base and J 3 bases; nucleotides not matched to a gene: 4.

The chain couples TRBV5-4 to TRBJ2-7, with D perhaps TRBD1 or TRBD2 (6 bases each). The germline gives CDR1 SGHNT, CDR2 YYREEE (reference sequence). This CDR3 spans 17 amino acids. Trimming shortened V by 3 bases and J by 0 bases, and 19 bases separated the two germline ends. In DNA, the CDR3 is TGTGCCAGCAGCTGGGGGCCAAGCGGGTCGAGCTCCTACGAGCAGTACTTC. Encoded protein: CASSWGPSGSSSYEQYF.

The J gene is TRBJ2-2, the V gene TRBV11-2; D remains ambiguous. This CDR3 has 12 residues. Germline CDR1 SGHAT, CDR2 FQNNGV. Trimming removed 1 base at V and 5 bases at J, with 2 bases between. CDR3 sequence (DNA): TGTGCCAGCAGCTTAGTAACCGGGGAGCTGTTTTTT. As protein: CASSLVTGELFF.

This sequence joins TRBV7-9 and TRBJ2-3; perhaps TRBD1 as D (5 bases). Germline V gives CDR1 SEHNR, CDR2 FQNEAQ (reference sequence). V shed 1 base and J shed 4 bases, with 12 bases lying between them. The CDR3 spans 15 residues. The CDR3: CASSLEGDRADTQYF. DNA for the CDR3: TGTGCCAGCAGCTTAGAAGGGGATAGGGCAGATACGCAGTATTTT.

The V gene is TRBV27, the J gene TRBJ1-2; D gene uncertain. V was shortened by 6 bases and J by 0 bases, with 14 bases between the two germline ends. Germline CDR1 and CDR2: MNHEY and SMNVEV (reference sequence). The CDR3 covers 15 residues. The CDR3 nucleotides are TGTGCCAGCAGCCCGGAACAGTTCCCTAACTATGGCTACACCTTC. Its translation is CASSPEQFPNYGYTF.

This chain joins TRBV5-1 and TRBJ2-7; D ambiguous. This CDR3 comprises 12 residues. V was cut by 4 bases and J by 6 bases, with 11 bases left in between. Germline lookup yields CDR1 SGHRS and CDR2 YFSETQ. The CDR3 loop is CASSLTTAEQYF. CDR3 DNA: TGCGCCAGCAGCCTCACTACCGCCGAGCAGTACTTC.

This clone was counted between two and nine times. This CDR3 reads CASSEIGRSNQPQHF. The DNA for the CDR3 is TGTGCCAGCAGTGAAATTGGCAGGAGCAATCAGCCCCAGCATTTT. The V gene is TRBV2, the J gene TRBJ1-5, with D hard to call. Germline V CDR1 and CDR2: SNHLY, FYNNEI. The V gene lost 2 bases and the J gene lost 1 base, with 9 bases spanning the gap. The CDR3 loop spans 15 amino acids.

V and J are TRBV2 and TRBJ2-5; TRBD1 might be the D (5 bases). The CDR3 runs to 11 residues. V was cut by 9 bases and J by 4 bases, with 9 bases left in between. Germline V gives CDR1 SNHLY, CDR2 FYNNEI. CDR3 DNA: TGTGCCAGTCTAAGGGGAGAGACCCAGTACTTC. It yields the protein CASLRGETQYF.

The genes are TRBV5-1 and TRBJ2-1; 9 bases are a match to TRBD1. V gave up 4 bases and J gave up 1 base; unmatched junction bases: 3. The CDR3 is 15 residues long. Germline loops: CDR1 SGHRS, CDR2 YFSETQ. This CDR3 reads CASSEGQGSYNEQFF. CDR3 nucleotides: TGCGCCAGCAGCGAGGGACAGGGATCCTACAATGAGCAGTTCTTC.

The chain couples TRBV14 to TRBJ1-4; TRBD1 might be the D (6 bases). V lost 3 bases to trimming and J lost 0 bases, with 8 bases between them. Germline V gene sequence: CDR1 SGHDN, CDR2 FVKESK. The CDR3 sequence is 15 residues long. The CDR3 loop is CASSQTGATNEKLFF. CDR3 bases: TGTGCCAGCAGCCAGACAGGAGCAACTAATGAAAAACTGTTTTTT.

The chain joins TRBV6-5 to TRBJ2-3; the D is unclear. With 5 bases removed from V and 4 bases from J, the gap between germline ends came to 10 bases. CDR3 length: 13 amino acids. The germline CDR1 and CDR2 sequences are MNHEY and SVGAGI. CDR3 loop: CASSTYLADTQYF. DNA for the CDR3: TGTGCCAGCAGTACTTACCTAGCAGATACGCAGTATTTT.

As to this clone: This sample includes further DNA sequences coding for the same CDR3. The V gene is TRBV5-1, the J gene TRBJ2-5; 8 bases are shared with TRBD2. The germline gives CDR1 SGHRS, CDR2 YFSETQ. The CDR3 is made up of 13 amino acids. Trimming at V came to 2 bases and at J to 5 bases, leaving 2 bases not matched to a gene. CDR3 residues: CASSFGGGETQYF. The DNA of the CDR3 is TGCGCCAGCAGCTTCGGCGGGGGGGAGACCCAGTACTTC.

The chain uses TRBV5-4 and TRBJ2-2; TRBD1 aligns across 8 bases. CDR3 length: 13 residues. The J segment lost 6 bases and the V segment lost 3 bases, leaving 1 base of the junction unmatched. The germline CDR1 and CDR2 sequences are SGHNT and YYREEE (reference sequence). The CDR3 here is CASSSQGAGELFF. The CDR3 DNA is TGTGCCAGCAGCTCACAGGGGGCCGGGGAGCTGTTTTTT.

This clone was found once. The chain uses TRBV24-1 and TRBJ2-1; tentatively, D is TRBD1 (5 bases). The CDR3 extends over 15 amino acids. In germline, CDR1 is KGHDR, CDR2 SFDVKD. V was pared by 2 bases and J by 5 bases, with 12 bases between. CDR3 sequence reads: CATSDSGRVNNEQFF. The CDR3 DNA is TGTGCCACCAGTGATTCGGGCAGGGTTAACAATGAGCAGTTCTTC.

This chain links TRBV3-1 (or the pseudogene TRBV3-2) with TRBJ1-2; possibly TRBD1 for D (6 bases). This CDR3 has 16 residues. The V end was cut by 3 bases, the J end by 0 bases, with 14 bases between. Germline values: CDR1 LGHDT, CDR2 YNNKEL (reference sequence). CDR3 amino acids: CASSHVGGAANYGYTF. CDR3 DNA sequence: TGTGCCAGCAGCCATGTAGGGGGGGCGGCTAACTATGGCTACACCTTC.

The rearrangement uses TRBV3-1 (or the pseudogene TRBV3-2) and TRBJ1-2, with D possibly TRBD1 on 5 matching bases. This CDR3 is 16 amino acids long. The germline V gene has CDR1 LGHDT and CDR2 YNNKEL (reference sequence). V was clipped by 1 base and J by 3 bases, with 15 bases between them. In DNA, the CDR3 is TGTGCCAGCAGCCAAGTCGGTTGGGGCGCCCACTATGGCTACACCTTC. Protein sequence: CASSQVGWGAHYGYTF.

The chain recombines TRBV6-6 with TRBJ2-7; D gene unclear. The germline gives CDR1 MNHNY, CDR2 SVGAGI (reference sequence). This CDR3 spans 13 amino acids. V was cut by 2 bases and J by 0 bases, with 5 bases left in between. In DNA form, the CDR3 reads TGTGCCAGCAGTTACGACGGCTCCTACGAGCAGTACTTC. Encoded protein: CASSYDGSYEQYF.

This clone was seen only a few times. The rearrangement joins TRBV11-2 to TRBJ2-1, with 7 positions matching TRBD2. CDR3 size: 15 residues. In germline, CDR1 is SGHAT, CDR2 FQNNGV. The J segment lost 0 bases and the V segment lost 1 base, leaving 0 bases of the junction unmatched. This CDR3 is CASSLGGGSYNEQFF. In nucleotides, the CDR3 is TGTGCCAGCAGCTTAGGGGGGGGCTCCTACAATGAGCAGTTCTTC. Looking up the rest from reference TRBV11-2 and TRBJ2-1 gives the full variable domain: EAGVAQSPRYKIIEKRQSVAFWCNPISGHATLYWYQQILGQGPKLLIQFQNNGVVDDSQLPKDRFSAERLKGVDSTLKIQPAKLEDSAVYLCASSLGGGSYNEQFFGPGTRLTVL.